This TCR beta chain was sequenced in a study of T cell clonality in common variable immunodeficiency. Study-wide points: In common variable immunodeficiency, TCR beta chains reportedly carried fewer deletions and N-nucleotide insertions.

At least ten counts were recorded for this clone. What it binds is not known. The read falls 3 residues short of the CDR3 end, and the missing part is taken from the germline J gene. Repertoires were generated with immunoSEQ multiplex PCR, while TCRdb's copy carries only in-frame clones and drops some. This sample has about 23,000 clones, each found more than once. Trimming removed 6 bases from V and 3 bases from J, with 15 bases in between. The CDR3 covers 14 residues. Germline CDR1 reads SNHLY; CDR2 reads FYNNEI. The receptor was derived from a human donor with common variable immunodeficiency. J is TRBJ2-7 and V is TRBV2, with a tentative D call TRBD2 (5 bases). The sequencing input was peripheral blood mononuclear cells. The sequenced part of the CDR3 DNA is TGTGCCAGCAGAGCGCCGGACTGGTTCTACGAG. This codes for CASRAPDWFYE. The entire CDR3 protein is CASRAPDWFYEQYF.